The rows below give T cell receptor beta chains drawn from one sample of a study of CD8 T cells in Susac syndrome. Each CDR3 protein gets one entry after TCRdb re-called the immunoSEQ multiplex PCR reads with MiXCR. The top ten clones hold 0.45% to 0.65% of a sample with approximately 140,000 distinct CDR3 sequences, approximately 79% of them seen once. The specimen sequenced was CD8+ T cells from PBMCs. Receptor source: a human donor with multiple sclerosis. Both conserved end residues are part of each CDR3. Each record gives: clone size, V gene, J gene, D gene, CDR3 DNA, CDR3 protein. The D gene is left open where the match is weak. Clone size is not always given. Where it is, it says once, few, many or a class for expanded clones.

size: NA; V: TRBV6-1; J: TRBJ1-2; D: NA; DNA: TGTGCCAGCAGTGAAGCGCTTCGGACGGGTGGCTACACCTTC; CDR3: CASSEALRTGGYTF
size: NA; V: TRBV9; J: TRBJ1-1; D: NA; DNA: TGTGCCAGCAGCGTAGCTTTAGGATCTGAAGCTTTCTTT; CDR3: CASSVALGSEAFF
size: NA; V: TRBV29-1; J: TRBJ2-1; D: NA; DNA: TGCAGCGTTGTTCCCCCCATGGGTGAGCAGTTCTTC; CDR3: CSVVPPMGEQFF
size: NA; V: TRBV9; J: TRBJ1-1; D: NA; DNA: TGTGCCAGCTCCCGGTCGGCAGGGGAACGAACTGAAGCTTTCTTT; CDR3: CASSRSAGERTEAFF
size: NA; V: TRBV20-1; J: TRBJ2-7; D: NA; DNA: TGCAGTGCTAGAAGTCAGATGACCTACGAGCAGTACTTC; CDR3: CSARSQMTYEQYF
size: NA; V: TRBV12-3/TRBV12-4; J: TRBJ1-1; D: NA; DNA: TGTGCCAGCAGGGGCGGGGGGCCGAACACTGAAGCTTTCTTT; CDR3: CASRGGGPNTEAFF
size: NA; V: TRBV29-1; J: TRBJ2-1; D: TRBD2; DNA: TGCAGCGTTCAGACGGGGACTAGCGGGGCTGGGACCTACAATGAGCAGTTCTTC; CDR3: CSVQTGTSGAGTYNEQFF
size: NA; V: TRBV5-6; J: TRBJ2-2; D: TRBD1; DNA: TGTGCCAGCACTCGGTTTCTGACAGGGGGCGAGACCGGGGAGCTGTTTTTT; CDR3: CASTRFLTGGETGELFF
size: NA; V: TRBV12-3/TRBV12-4; J: TRBJ2-3; D: NA; DNA: TGTGCCAGCAGTTTACAGGCGATCACAGATACGCAGTATTTT; CDR3: CASSLQAITDTQYF
size: NA; V: TRBV10-3; J: TRBJ2-7; D: NA; DNA: TGTGCCATCAGTGGGGTCGGAGACGAGCAGTACTTC; CDR3: CAISGVGDEQYF
size: NA; V: TRBV13; J: TRBJ2-3; D: NA; DNA: TGTGCCAGCAGCTTAGGAGGGGGTCGCACAGATACGCAGTATTTT; CDR3: CASSLGGGRTDTQYF
size: once; V: TRBV5-4; J: TRBJ2-1; D: NA; DNA: TGTGCCAGCAGCTTGGGACCCATAGCGAGCTCCTACAATGAGCAGTTCTTC; CDR3: CASSLGPIASSYNEQFF
size: NA; V: TRBV5-1; J: TRBJ1-2; D: NA; DNA: TGCGCCAGCAGATCCGAGATACAGGGATTTAACTATGGCTACACCTTC; CDR3: CASRSEIQGFNYGYTF
size: NA; V: TRBV6-2/TRBV6-3; J: TRBJ2-1; D: NA; DNA: TGTGCCAGCCTTCTTGGGGGGAACGTCAATGAGCAGTTCTTC; CDR3: CASLLGGNVNEQFF
size: NA; V: TRBV24-1; J: TRBJ1-2; D: NA; DNA: TGTGCCACCAGTGATTCATCAGAGAAATACACCTTC; CDR3: CATSDSSEKYTF
size: once; V: TRBV12-3/TRBV12-4; J: TRBJ2-1; D: NA; DNA: TGTGCCAGCACTTTGCCGGGTTCCTACAATGAGCAGTTCTTC; CDR3: CASTLPGSYNEQFF
size: NA; V: TRBV19; J: TRBJ1-1; D: TRBD1; DNA: TGTGCCAGTAGTACCCCCTCCAGGGGGCTGACTGAAGCTTTCTTT; CDR3: CASSTPSRGLTEAFF
size: NA; V: TRBV9; J: TRBJ2-1; D: NA; DNA: TGTGCCAGCAGCGTAGAGACTACCAATGAGCAGTTCTTC; CDR3: CASSVETTNEQFF
size: NA; V: TRBV13; J: TRBJ1-2; D: TRBD1; DNA: TGTGCCAGCAGCACCCGACAGGGAAGTATCTATGGCTACACCTTC; CDR3: CASSTRQGSIYGYTF